This entry concerns a single T cell receptor (beta chain). Original processing methods: Cell counts per sample came from amplifying reference gene primers. Measured with immunoSEQ multiplex PCR; TCRdb has only the in-frame clones, and not every one. The D gene and trimming were derived from the DNA, and the V and J assignments and clone size from that table. The sample has under 500,000 clones, over 75% seen once. The V gene's germline CDR1 is SGHNT and CDR2 YYREEE (reference sequence). This CDR3 comprises 15 residues. The V segment lost 5 bases and the J segment 5 bases; nucleotides outside the gene matches: 10. This entry is derived from a study of blood T cell repertoires in COVID-19.

The sample comprised PBMCs or T cells enriched from blood (not recorded which). This clonotype was sampled from a man aged 30 to 45 who had recovered from COVID-19. The chain is built from TRBV5-4 and TRBJ1-2, with TRBD1 matching over 9 bases. Written as DNA, the CDR3 is TGTGCCAGCAGGCAGGGGGGACAGGGACCATATGGCTACACCTTC. Its translation: CASRQGGQGPYGYTF.